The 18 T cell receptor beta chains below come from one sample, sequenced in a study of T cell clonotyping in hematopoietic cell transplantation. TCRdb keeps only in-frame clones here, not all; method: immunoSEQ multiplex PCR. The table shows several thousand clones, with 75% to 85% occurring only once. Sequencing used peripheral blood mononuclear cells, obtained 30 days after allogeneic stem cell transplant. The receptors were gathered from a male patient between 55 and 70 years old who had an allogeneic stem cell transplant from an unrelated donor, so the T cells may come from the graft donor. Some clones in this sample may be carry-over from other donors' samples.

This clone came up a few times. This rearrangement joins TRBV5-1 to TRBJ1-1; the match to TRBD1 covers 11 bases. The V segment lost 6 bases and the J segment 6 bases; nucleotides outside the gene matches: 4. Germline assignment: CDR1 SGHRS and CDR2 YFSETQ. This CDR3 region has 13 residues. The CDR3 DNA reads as TGCGCCAGCATCGGGACAGGGGGATCTGAAGCTTTCTTT. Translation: CASIGTGGSEAFF.

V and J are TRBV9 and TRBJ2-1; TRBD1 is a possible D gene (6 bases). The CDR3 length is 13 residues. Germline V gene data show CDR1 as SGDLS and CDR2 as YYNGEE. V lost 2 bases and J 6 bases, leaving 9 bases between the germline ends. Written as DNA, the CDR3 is TGTGCCAGCAGCGTCCAAGGGGGCAATGAGCAGTTCTTC. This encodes CASSVQGGNEQFF.

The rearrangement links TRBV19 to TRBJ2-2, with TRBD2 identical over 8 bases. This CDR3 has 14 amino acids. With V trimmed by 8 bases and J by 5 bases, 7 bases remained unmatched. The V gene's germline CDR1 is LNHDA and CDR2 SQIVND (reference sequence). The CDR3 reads CASSPGGGTGELFF. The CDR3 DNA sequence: TGTGCCAGTTCCCCGGGAGGGGGGACCGGGGAGCTGTTTTTT.

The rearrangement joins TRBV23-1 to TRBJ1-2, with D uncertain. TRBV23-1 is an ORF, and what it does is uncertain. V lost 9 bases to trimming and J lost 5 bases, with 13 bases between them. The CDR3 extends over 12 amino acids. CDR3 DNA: TGCGCCAGGTCGGAGAAGAAGTATGGCTACACCTTC. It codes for CARSEKKYGYTF.

DNA of the CDR3: TGCGCCAGCAGCACTACCGCGACAGGGGACTATGGCTACACCTTC. Its translation is CASSTTATGDYGYTF. This chain uses TRBV5-1 with TRBJ1-2; 8 nucleotides match TRBD1. V trimming: 4 bases; J trimming: 3 bases; junction bases outside the gene matches: 8. From germline, CDR1 is SGHRS and CDR2 YFSETQ. CDR3 length: 15 residues.

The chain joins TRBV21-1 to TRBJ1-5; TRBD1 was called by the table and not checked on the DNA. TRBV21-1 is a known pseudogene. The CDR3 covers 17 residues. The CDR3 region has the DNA TGTGCCAGCAGCACAAAGGTAGGACAGGCACGGTTCCAGGCCCAGCATTTT. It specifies CASSTKVGQARFQAQHF.

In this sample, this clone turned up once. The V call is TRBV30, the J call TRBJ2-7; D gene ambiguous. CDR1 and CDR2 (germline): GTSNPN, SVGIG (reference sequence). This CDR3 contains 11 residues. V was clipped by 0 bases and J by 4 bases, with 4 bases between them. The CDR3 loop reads CAWSVRYEQYF. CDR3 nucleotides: TGTGCCTGGAGTGTACGGTACGAGCAGTACTTC.

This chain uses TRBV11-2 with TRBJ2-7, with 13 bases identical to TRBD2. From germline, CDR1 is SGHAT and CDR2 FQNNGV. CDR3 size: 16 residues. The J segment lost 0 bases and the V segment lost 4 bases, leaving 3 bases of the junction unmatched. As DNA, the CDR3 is TGTGCCAGCAGCTCCTGGACTAGCGGGAGCTCCTACGAGCAGTACTTC. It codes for CASSSWTSGSSYEQYF.

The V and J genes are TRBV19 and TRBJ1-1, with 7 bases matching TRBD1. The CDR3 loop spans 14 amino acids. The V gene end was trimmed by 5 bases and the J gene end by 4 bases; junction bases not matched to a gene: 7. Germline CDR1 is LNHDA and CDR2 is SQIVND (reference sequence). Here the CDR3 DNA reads TGTGCCAGTAGTGGGAATACAGGGGTCACTGAAGCTTTCTTT. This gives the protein CASSGNTGVTEAFF.

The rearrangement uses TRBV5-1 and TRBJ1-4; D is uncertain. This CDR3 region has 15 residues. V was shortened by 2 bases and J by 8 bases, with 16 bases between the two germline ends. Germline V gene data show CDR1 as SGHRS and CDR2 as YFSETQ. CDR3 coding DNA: TGCGCCAGCAGCTTAGACCCGGACCCCCAGGAAAAACTGTTTTTT. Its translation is CASSLDPDPQEKLFF. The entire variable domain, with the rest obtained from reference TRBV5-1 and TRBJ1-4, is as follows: KAGVTQTPRYLIKTRGQQVTLSCSPISGHRSVSWYQQTPGQGLQFLFEYFSETQRNKGNFPGRFSGRQFSNSRSEMNVSTLELGDSALYLCASSLDPDPQEKLFFGSGTQLSVL.

CDR3 DNA: TGTGCCAGTAGTTATACAGGGGTCGGCCAGCCCCAGCATTTT. This sequence encodes CASSYTGVGQPQHF. The chain joins TRBV19 to TRBJ1-5; 7 positions agree with TRBD1. The germline gives CDR1 LNHDA, CDR2 SQIVND (reference sequence). The V and J ends lost 5 bases and 7 bases, in that order; junction bases with no gene match: 8. This CDR3 has 14 residues.

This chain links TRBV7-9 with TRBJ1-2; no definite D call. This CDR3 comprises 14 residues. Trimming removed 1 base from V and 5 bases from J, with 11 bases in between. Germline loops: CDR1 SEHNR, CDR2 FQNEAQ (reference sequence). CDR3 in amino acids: CASSLVGQPYGYTF. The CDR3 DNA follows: TGTGCCAGCAGCTTAGTCGGGCAGCCTTATGGCTACACCTTC.

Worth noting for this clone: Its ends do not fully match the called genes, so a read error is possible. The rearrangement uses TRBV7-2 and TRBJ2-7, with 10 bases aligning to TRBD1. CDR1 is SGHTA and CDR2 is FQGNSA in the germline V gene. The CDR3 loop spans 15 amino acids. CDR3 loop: CASSLAGTGAYEQYF. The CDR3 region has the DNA TGTGCCAGCAGTTTAGCCGGGACAGGGGCCTACGAGCAGTACTTC. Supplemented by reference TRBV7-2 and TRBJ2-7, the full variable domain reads GAGVSQSPSNKVTEKGKDVELRCDPISGHTALYWYRQSLGQGLEFLIYFQGNSAPDKSGLPSDRFSAERTGGSVSTLTIQRTQQEDSAVYLCASSLAGTGAYEQYFGPGTRLTVT.

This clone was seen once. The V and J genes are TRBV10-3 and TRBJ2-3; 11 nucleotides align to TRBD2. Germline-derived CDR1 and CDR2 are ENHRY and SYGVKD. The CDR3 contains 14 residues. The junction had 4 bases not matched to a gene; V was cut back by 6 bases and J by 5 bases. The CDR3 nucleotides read TGTGCCATCAGACTAGCGGGAGAGGTAGATACGCAGTATTTT. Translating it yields CAIRLAGEVDTQYF.

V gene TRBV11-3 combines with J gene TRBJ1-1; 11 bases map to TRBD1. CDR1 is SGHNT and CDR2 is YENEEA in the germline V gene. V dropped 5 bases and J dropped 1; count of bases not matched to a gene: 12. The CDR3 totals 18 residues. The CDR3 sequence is CASSPRTGGAGANTEAFF. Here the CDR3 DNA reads TGTGCCAGCAGCCCTAGGACAGGGGGCGCTGGGGCGAACACTGAAGCTTTCTTT.

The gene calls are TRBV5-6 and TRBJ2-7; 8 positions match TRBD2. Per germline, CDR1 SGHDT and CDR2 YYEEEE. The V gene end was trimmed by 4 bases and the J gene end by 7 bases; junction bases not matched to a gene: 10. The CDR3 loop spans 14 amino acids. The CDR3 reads CASSPRRGAFEQYF. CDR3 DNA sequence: TGTGCCAGCAGCCCGAGGCGGGGGGCGTTTGAGCAGTACTTC.

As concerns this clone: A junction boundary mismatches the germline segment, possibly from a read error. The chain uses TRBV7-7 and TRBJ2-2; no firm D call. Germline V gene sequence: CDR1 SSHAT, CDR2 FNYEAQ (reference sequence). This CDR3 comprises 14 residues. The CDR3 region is CASSLVGNTGELFF. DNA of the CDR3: TGTGCTAGCAGCTTAGTAGGGAACACCGGGGAGCTGTTTTTT.

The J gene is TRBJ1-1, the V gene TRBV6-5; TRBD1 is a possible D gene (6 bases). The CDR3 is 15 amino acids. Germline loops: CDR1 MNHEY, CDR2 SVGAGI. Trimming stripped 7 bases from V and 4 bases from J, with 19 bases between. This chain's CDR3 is CASTVGGYLSTEAFF. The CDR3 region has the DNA TGTGCCAGCACCGTAGGGGGATACCTCTCCACTGAAGCTTTCTTT.